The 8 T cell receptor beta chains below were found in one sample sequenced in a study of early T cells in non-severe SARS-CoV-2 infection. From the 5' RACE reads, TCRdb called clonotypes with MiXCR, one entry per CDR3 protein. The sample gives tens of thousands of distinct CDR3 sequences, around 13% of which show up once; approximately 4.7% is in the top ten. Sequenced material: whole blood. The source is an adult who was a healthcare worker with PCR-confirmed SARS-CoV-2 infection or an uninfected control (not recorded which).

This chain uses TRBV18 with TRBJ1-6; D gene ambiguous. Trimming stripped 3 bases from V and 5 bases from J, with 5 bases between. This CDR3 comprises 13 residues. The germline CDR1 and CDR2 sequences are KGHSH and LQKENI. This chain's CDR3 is CASSPGNNSPLHF. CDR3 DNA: TGTGCCAGCTCACCTGGGAATAATTCACCCCTCCACTTT.

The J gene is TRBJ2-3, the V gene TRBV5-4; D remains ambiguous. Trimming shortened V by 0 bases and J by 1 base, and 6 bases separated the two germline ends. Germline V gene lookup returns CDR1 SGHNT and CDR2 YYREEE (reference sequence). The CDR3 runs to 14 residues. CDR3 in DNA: TGTGCCAGCAGCTTGGTCCAGGGCACAGATACGCAGTATTTT. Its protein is CASSLVQGTDTQYF. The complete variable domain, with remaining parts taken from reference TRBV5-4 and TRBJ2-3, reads ETGVTQSPTHLIKTRGQQVTLRCSSQSGHNTVSWYQQALGQGPQFIFQYYREEENGRGNFPPRFSGLQFPNYSSELNVNALELDDSALYLCASSLVQGTDTQYFGPGTRLTVL.

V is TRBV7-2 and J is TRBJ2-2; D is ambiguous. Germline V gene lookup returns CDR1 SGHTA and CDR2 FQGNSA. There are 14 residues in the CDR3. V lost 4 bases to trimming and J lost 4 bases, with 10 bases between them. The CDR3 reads CASSSLGPTGELFF. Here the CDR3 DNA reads TGTGCCAGCAGCTCCCTGGGCCCCACCGGGGAGCTGTTTTTT.

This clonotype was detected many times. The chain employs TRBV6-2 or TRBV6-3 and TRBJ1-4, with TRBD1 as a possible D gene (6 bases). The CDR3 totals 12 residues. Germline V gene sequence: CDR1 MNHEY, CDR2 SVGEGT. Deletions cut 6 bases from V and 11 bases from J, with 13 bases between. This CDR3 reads CASRTDSPKLFF. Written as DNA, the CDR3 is TGTGCCAGCAGGACGGACAGCCCGAAACTGTTTTTT.

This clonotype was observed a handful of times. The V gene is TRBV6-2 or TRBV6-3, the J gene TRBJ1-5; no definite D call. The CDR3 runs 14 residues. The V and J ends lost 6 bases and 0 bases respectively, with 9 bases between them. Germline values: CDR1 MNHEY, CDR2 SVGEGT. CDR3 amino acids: CASRRFDSNQPQHF. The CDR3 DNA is TGTGCCAGCAGGAGATTCGATAGCAATCAGCCCCAGCATTTT.

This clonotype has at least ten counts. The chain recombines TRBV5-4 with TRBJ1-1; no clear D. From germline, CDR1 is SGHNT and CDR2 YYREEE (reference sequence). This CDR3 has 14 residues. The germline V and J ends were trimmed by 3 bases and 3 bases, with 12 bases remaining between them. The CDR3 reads CASSSSGKDTEAFF. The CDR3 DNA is TGTGCCAGCAGCTCCTCCGGAAAGGACACTGAAGCTTTCTTT.

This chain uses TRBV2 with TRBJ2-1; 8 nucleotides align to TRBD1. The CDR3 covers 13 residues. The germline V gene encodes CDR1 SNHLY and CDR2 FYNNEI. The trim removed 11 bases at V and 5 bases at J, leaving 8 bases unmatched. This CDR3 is CAGQGRENNEQFF. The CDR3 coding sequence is TGTGCCGGACAGGGAAGGGAAAACAATGAGCAGTTCTTC.

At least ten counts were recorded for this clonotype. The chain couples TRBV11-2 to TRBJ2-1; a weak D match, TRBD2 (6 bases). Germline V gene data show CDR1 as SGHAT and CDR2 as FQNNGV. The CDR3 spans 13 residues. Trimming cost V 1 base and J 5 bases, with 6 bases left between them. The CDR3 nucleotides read TGTGCCAGCAGCTTAGGACTAGACAATGAGCAGTTCTTC. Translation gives CASSLGLDNEQFF.